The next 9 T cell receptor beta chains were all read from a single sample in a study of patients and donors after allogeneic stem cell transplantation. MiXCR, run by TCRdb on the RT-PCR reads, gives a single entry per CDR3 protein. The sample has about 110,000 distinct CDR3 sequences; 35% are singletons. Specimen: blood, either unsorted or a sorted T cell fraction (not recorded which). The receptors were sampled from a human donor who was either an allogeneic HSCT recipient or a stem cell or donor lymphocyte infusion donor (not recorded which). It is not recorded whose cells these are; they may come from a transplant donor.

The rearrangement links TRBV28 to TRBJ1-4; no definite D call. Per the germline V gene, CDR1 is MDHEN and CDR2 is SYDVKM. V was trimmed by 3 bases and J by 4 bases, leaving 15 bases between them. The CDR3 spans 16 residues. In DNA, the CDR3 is TGTGCCAGCAGTTTGAGGCAGCGAAAATTTAATGAAAAACTGTTTTTT. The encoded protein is CASSLRQRKFNEKLFF.

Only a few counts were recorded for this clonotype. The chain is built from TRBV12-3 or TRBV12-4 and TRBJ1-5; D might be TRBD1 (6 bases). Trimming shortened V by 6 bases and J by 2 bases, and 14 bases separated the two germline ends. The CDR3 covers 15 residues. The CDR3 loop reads CASSPRQARNQPQHF. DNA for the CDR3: TGTGCCAGCAGCCCCCGACAGGCACGCAATCAGCCCCAGCATTTT.

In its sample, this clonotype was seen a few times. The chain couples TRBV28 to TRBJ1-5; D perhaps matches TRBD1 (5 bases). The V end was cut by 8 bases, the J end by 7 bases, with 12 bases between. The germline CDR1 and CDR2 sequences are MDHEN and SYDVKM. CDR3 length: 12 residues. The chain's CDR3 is CASVRVGQPQHF. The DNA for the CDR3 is TGTGCCAGCGTCAGGGTTGGGCAGCCCCAGCATTTT.

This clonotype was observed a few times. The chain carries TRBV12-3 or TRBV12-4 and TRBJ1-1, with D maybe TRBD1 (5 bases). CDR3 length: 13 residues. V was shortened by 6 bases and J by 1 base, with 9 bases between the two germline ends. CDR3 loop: CASRYQGNTEAFF. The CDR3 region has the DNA TGTGCCAGCAGATATCAGGGGAACACTGAAGCTTTCTTT.

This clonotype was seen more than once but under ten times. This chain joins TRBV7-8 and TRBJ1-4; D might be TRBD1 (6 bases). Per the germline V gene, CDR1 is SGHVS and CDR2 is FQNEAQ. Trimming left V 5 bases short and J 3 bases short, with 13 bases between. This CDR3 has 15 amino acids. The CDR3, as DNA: TGTGCCAGCAGCCCTCCGGGGGCGGCTAATGAAAAACTGTTTTTT. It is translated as CASSPPGAANEKLFF.

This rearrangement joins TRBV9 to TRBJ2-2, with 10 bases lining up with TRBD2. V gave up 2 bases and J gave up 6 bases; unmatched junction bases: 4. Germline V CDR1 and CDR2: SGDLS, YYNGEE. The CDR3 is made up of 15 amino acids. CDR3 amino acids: CASSVVLAGPGELFF. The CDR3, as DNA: TGTGCCAGCAGCGTCGTACTAGCGGGGCCCGGGGAGCTGTTTTTT.

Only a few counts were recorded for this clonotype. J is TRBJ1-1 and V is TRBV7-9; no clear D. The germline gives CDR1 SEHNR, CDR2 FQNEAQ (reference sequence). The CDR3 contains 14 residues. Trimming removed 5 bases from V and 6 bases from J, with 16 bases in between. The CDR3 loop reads CASSAEVAAAEAFF. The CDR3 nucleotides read TGTGCCAGCAGCGCCGAGGTTGCGGCCGCTGAAGCTTTCTTT.

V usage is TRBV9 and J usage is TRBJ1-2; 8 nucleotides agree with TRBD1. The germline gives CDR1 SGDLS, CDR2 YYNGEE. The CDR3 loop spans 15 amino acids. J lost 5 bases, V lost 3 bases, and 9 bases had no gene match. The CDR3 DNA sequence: TGTGCCAGCAGCGCCTGGGGACAGGACTTTTATGGCTACACCTTC. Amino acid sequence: CASSAWGQDFYGYTF.

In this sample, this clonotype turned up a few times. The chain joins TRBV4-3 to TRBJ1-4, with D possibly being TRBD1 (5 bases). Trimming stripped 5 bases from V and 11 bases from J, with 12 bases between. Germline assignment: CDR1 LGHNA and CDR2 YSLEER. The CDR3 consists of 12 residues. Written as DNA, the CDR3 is TGCGCCAGCAGCAGCCGGGGCAGGAAACTGTTTTTT. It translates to CASSSRGRKLFF.